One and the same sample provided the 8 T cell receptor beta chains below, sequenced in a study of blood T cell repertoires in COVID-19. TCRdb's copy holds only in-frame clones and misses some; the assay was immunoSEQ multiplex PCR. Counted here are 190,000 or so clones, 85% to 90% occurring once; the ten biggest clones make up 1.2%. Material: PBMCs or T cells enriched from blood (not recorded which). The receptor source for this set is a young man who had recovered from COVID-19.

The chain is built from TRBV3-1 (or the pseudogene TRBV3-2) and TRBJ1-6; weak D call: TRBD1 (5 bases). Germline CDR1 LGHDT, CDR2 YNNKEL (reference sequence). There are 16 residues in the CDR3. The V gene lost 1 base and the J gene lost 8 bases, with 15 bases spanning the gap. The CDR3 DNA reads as TGTGCCAGCAGCCAAGCTGCGGCCCAGGGATATTCACCCCTCCACTTT. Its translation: CASSQAAAQGYSPLHF.

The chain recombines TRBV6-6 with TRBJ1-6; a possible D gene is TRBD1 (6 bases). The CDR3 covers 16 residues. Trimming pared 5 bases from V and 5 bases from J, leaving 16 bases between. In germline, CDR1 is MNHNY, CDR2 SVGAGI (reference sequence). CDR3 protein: CASSRQAHNNNSPLHF. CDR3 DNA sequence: TGTGCCAGCAGTCGACAGGCCCACAATAATAATTCACCCCTCCACTTT.

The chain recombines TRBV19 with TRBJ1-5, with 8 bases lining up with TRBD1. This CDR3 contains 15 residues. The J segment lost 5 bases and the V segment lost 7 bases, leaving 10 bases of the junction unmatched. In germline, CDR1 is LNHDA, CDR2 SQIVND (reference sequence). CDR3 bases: TGTGCCAGTAAATCCGGGACAGGTTTTTATCAGCCCCAGCATTTT. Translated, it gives CASKSGTGFYQPQHF.

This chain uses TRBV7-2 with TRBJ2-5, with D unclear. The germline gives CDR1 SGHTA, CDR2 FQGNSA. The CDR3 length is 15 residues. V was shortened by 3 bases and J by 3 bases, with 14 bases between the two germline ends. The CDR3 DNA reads TGTGCCAGCAGCTTGTCCACTTGGTTCGAAGAGACCCAGTACTTC. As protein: CASSLSTWFEETQYF.

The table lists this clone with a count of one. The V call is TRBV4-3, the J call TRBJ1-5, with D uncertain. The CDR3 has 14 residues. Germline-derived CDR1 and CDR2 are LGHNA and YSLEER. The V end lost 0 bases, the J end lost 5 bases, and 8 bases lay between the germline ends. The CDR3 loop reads CASSQDSGDQPQHF. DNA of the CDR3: TGCGCCAGCAGCCAAGATTCCGGGGATCAGCCCCAGCATTTT.

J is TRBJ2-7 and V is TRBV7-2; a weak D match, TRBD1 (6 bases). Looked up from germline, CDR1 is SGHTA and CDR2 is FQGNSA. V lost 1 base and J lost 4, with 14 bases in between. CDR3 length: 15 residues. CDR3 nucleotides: TGTGCCAGCAGCTTAGTCGGACAGAAGGGTTACGAGCAGTACTTC. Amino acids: CASSLVGQKGYEQYF.

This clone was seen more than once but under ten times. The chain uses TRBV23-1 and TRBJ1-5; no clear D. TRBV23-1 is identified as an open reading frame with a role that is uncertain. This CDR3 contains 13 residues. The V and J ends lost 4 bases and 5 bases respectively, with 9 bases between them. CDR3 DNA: TGCGCCAGCAGTCGGCAGGAGGATCAGCCCCAGCATTTT. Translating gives CASSRQEDQPQHF.

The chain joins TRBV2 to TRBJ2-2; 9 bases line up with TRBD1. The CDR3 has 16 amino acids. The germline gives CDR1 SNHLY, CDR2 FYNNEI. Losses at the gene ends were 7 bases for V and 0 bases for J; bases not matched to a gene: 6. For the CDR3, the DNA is TGTGCCAGCACTATAAGGACAGGGGCGAACACCGGGGAGCTGTTTTTT. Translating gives CASTIRTGANTGELFF.